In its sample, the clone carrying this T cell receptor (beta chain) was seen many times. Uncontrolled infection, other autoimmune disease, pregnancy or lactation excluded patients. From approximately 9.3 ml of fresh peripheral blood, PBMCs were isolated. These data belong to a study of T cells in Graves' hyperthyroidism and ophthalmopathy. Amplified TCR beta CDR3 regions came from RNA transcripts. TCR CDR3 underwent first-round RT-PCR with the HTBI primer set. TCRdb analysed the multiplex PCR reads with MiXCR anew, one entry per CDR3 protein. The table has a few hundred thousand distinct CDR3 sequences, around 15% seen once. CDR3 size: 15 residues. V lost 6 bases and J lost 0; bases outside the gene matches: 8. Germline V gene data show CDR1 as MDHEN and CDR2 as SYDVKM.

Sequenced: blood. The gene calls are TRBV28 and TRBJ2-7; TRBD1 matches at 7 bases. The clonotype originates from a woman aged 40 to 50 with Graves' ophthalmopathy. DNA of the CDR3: TGTGCCAGCAGAGGACAGGCCGGAAGCTCCTACGAGCAGTACTTC. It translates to CASRGQAGSSYEQYF.